A selection of T cell receptor beta chains follows, all from one sample in a study of blood T cell repertoires in COVID-19. Method: immunoSEQ multiplex PCR; TCRdb's copy keeps in-frame clones and lacks some. The table shows about 87,000 clones, with around 87% occurring only once. Sequencing was carried out using peripheral blood. These receptor sequences come from a man between 40 and 49 years old with acute or convalescent COVID-19. CDR3s include the opening cysteine and the closing phenylalanine or tryptophan. The D gene is left open where the match is weak. Some rows have no size entry. The others give once, few or many, or a class for an expanded clone.

-	TRBJ2-7	TRBD2	TRBV9	TGTGCCAGCAGCGTAGATAGCGGGAGTTTCTACGAGCAGTACTTC	CASSVDSGSFYEQYF
-	TRBJ2-2	-	TRBV20-1	TGCAGTGCGCCGGCGGTCGGGGAGCTGTTTTTT	CSAPAVGELFF
many	TRBJ1-2	TRBD1	TRBV9	TGTGCCAGCAGCCCCGGACAGGGGATGGATGGCTACACCTTC	CASSPGQGMDGYTF
-	TRBJ1-5	-	TRBV9	TGTGCCAGCAGCGAGGGGGATTGGGGCATTAGCAATCAGCCCCAGCATTTT	CASSEGDWGISNQPQHF
-	TRBJ1-3	-	TRBV5-4	TGTGCCAGCAGCTTAAGGAGCTCTGGAAACACCATATATTTT	CASSLRSSGNTIYF
-	TRBJ1-2	TRBD1	TRBV7-9	TGTGCCAGCAGCCTGAACAGGGGCAGCGGCTACACCTTC	CASSLNRGSGYTF
-	TRBJ1-6	-	TRBV6-5	TGTGCCAGCAGTCCAGGGGCGAGTAATTCACCCCTCCACTTT	CASSPGASNSPLHF
-	TRBJ2-5	-	TRBV7-6	TGTGCCAGCAGCTCCCGGGCCGAGGGGACCCAGTACTTC	CASSSRAEGTQYF
once	TRBJ2-1	TRBD1	TRBV6-5	TGTGCCAGCAGCCGGGGACAGCTGACCTACAATGAGCAGTTCTTC	CASSRGQLTYNEQFF
-	TRBJ1-3	-	TRBV6-6	TGTGCCAGCAGTTCCCAGGGACAAAGGGGAAACACCATATATTTT	CASSSQGQRGNTIYF
-	TRBJ1-5	-	TRBV30	TGTGCCTGGAGTGGAGGGGGTACCCTCCTGAAGCCCCAGCATTTT	CAWSGGGTLLKPQHF
-	TRBJ1-6	TRBD1	TRBV3-1/TRBV3-2	TGTGCCAGCAGCCTGGGACAGGGTGAGGGTTCACCCCTCCACTTT	CASSLGQGEGSPLHF
few	TRBJ2-1	-	TRBV7-9	TGTGCCAGCAGCTTAAGGACAGCTGTCTACATGGAGGATGAGCAGTTCTTC	CASSLRTAVYMEDEQFF
-	TRBJ2-1	-	TRBV11-3	TGTGCCAGCAGCTTAGGAGTTGGTGTCAATGAGCAGTTCTTC	CASSLGVGVNEQFF
many	TRBJ2-1	-	TRBV6-5	TGTGCCAGCTGGAGCGACTTTCCTATCTATGAGCAGTTCTTC	CASWSDFPIYEQFF
once	TRBJ1-5	-	TRBV11-2	TGTGCCAGCAGCTCCAATCTAAATCAGCCCCAGCATTTT	CASSSNLNQPQHF
-	TRBJ1-1	-	TRBV7-6	TGTGCCAGCAGCTTAGTGTCAGGGATGAACACTGAAGCTTTCTTT	CASSLVSGMNTEAFF
-	TRBJ1-5	-	TRBV27	TGTGCCAGCAGTGGGTTACGCGGGAATCAGCCCCAGCATTTT	CASSGLRGNQPQHF
-	TRBJ2-5	TRBD2	TRBV12-5	TGTGCTAGTGGTTTGGTACTTGGGGGAGGGGAGACCCAGTACTTC	CASGLVLGGGETQYF
once	TRBJ1-2	-	TRBV27	TGTGCCAGCAGTCCGACAGGATCGGGAGGCTACACCTTC	CASSPTGSGGYTF
few	TRBJ2-7	TRBD1	TRBV6-5	TGTGCCAGCATTAGGGACAGGGACCTTTGGGAGCAGTACTTC	CASIRDRDLWEQYF
-	TRBJ1-5	TRBD1	TRBV10-3	TGTGCCATCAGCGGAGGGACAGGAGATCAGCCCCAGCATTTT	CAISGGTGDQPQHF
-	TRBJ1-5	-	TRBV7-9	TGTGCCAGCAGAGGGGGGGATCAGCCCCAGCATTTT	CASRGGDQPQHF
-	TRBJ1-5	TRBD1	TRBV18	TGTGCCAGCTCACCGGACAGGGCCGATCAGCCCCAGCATTTT	CASSPDRADQPQHF
-	TRBJ2-1	TRBD2	TRBV11-2	TGTGCCAGCAGCCCTACTAGCGGGACTAGTAATGAGCAGTTCTTC	CASSPTSGTSNEQFF
-	TRBJ1-2	-	TRBV29-1	TGCAGCGCCTTACCCCTACGACCTGCCGGGGGCTACACCTTC	CSALPLRPAGGYTF
-	TRBJ2-5	-	TRBV18	TGTGCCAGCTCAGAGTTGGGGAGTCAGGAGACCCAGTACTTC	CASSELGSQETQYF
many	TRBJ1-5	TRBD1	TRBV10-3	TGTGCCATCAGTGAGCCGGGACAGGGCTGGGGAATTGGGAATCAGCCCCAGCATTTT	CAISEPGQGWGIGNQPQHF
-	TRBJ1-2	-	TRBV7-9	TGTGCCAGCAGCCCGGGACAAGCTAACTATGGCTACACCTTC	CASSPGQANYGYTF
once	TRBJ2-7	TRBD1	TRBV6-5	TGTGCCAGCATTATACGGACAGGGTCCTACGAGCAGTACTTC	CASIIRTGSYEQYF
-	TRBJ1-2	-	TRBV7-9	TGTGCCAGCAGTCGTAATGAGGCGGGTAACTATGGCTACACCTTC	CASSRNEAGNYGYTF
-	TRBJ1-3	-	TRBV30	TGTGCCTGTAGCTTTTCAAACACCATATATTTT	CACSFSNTIYF
-	TRBJ1-2	-	TRBV4-1	TGCGCCAGCAGCCAAGTCCCACAGGGAATCTATGGCTACACCTTC	CASSQVPQGIYGYTF
-	TRBJ2-5	TRBD2	TRBV5-5	TGTGCCAGCAGTTCCAACATTGGGACTAGCGGGAGAGAGACCCAGTACTTC	CASSSNIGTSGRETQYF
-	TRBJ1-5	TRBD1	TRBV15	TGTGCCACCAGCAGAAAGCTCAGGGGGAGCAATCAGCCCCAGCATTTT	CATSRKLRGSNQPQHF
-	TRBJ2-7	-	TRBV3-1/TRBV3-2	TGTGCCAGCAGCTCGTCCTACGAGCAGTACTTC	CASSSSYEQYF
-	TRBJ1-1	-	TRBV14	TGTGCCAGCAGGGAGGGCGGGGCCGGCACTGAAGCTTTCTTT	CASREGGAGTEAFF
-	TRBJ1-5	-	TRBV20-1	TGCAGTGCTAATGAGTATAGCAATCAGCCCCAGCATTTT	CSANEYSNQPQHF
-	TRBJ1-6	-	TRBV2	TGTGCCAGCAGCGGGGACTTGAGCTCCTATAATTCACCCCTCCACTTT	CASSGDLSSYNSPLHF
-	TRBJ1-6	TRBD1	TRBV5-6	TGTGCCAGCAGCTTGGGGACAGGGGATCGATCACCCCTCCACTTT	CASSLGTGDRSPLHF
-	TRBJ2-5	-	TRBV6-2/TRBV6-3	TGTGCCAGCAGTTACTCGATAAGGGACAACCAAGAGACCCAGTACTTC	CASSYSIRDNQETQYF
few	TRBJ2-4	TRBD1	TRBV7-9	TGTGCCAGCAGCCGGACAGGTCTCTCCAAAAACATTCAGTACTTC	CASSRTGLSKNIQYF
-	TRBJ2-5	-	TRBV5-1	TGCGCCAGTCGAATGGGACTCCAAGGCCGGGAGACCCAGTACTTC	CASRMGLQGRETQYF
few	TRBJ2-7	-	TRBV14	TGTGCCAGCAGCCAAGGCCCAGGGAGGGAGCAGTACTTC	CASSQGPGREQYF
-	TRBJ1-5	-	TRBV12-3/TRBV12-4	TGTGCCAGCAGCGACAAGCTGAGTCAGCCCCAGCATTTT	CASSDKLSQPQHF
few	TRBJ1-4	-	TRBV7-8	TGTGCCAGCAGCTTAAGGAGATCGGGCACAGGGCTCTTTGCTAATGAAAAACTGTTTTTT	CASSLRRSGTGLFANEKLFF
-	TRBJ2-5	-	TRBV7-2	TGTGCCAGCAGCTTAGTGCAGGCGGAGACCCAGTACTTC	CASSLVQAETQYF
-	TRBJ1-2	-	TRBV5-6	TGTGCCAGCAGCGCGGCAGGGGTCTATGGCTACACCTTC	CASSAAGVYGYTF
-	TRBJ1-6	-	TRBV18	TGTGCCAGCTCACCACAAAGCACAGCAAATAATTCACCCCTCCACTTT	CASSPQSTANNSPLHF
few	TRBJ1-2	-	TRBV3-1/TRBV3-2	TGTGCCAGCAGCCAGCACCGAGCCCTCCGGAACTATGGCTACACCTTC	CASSQHRALRNYGYTF
once	TRBJ2-2	TRBD2	TRBV11-3	TGTGCCAGCAGTACGAACTCGGGGGGGAGCGGGGAGCTGTTTTTT	CASSTNSGGSGELFF
-	TRBJ1-4	-	TRBV6-1	TGTGCCAGCAGTGAAGAACGGGGTGAAAAACTGTTTTTT	CASSEERGEKLFF
-	TRBJ1-5	TRBD1	TRBV7-2	TGTGCCAGCAGCTTAGTGCAGGGGGCGAATCAGCCCCAGCATTTT	CASSLVQGANQPQHF